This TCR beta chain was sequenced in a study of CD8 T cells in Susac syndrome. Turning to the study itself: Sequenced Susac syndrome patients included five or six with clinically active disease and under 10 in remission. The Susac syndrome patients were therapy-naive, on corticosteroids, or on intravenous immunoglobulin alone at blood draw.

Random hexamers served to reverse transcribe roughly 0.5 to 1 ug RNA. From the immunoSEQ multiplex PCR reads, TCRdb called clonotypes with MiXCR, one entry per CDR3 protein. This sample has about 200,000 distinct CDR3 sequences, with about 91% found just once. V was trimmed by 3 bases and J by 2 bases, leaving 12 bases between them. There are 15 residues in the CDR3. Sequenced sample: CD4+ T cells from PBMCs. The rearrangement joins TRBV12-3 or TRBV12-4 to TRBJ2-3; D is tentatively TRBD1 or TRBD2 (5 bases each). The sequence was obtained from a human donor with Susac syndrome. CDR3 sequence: CASSFGAEITDTQYF. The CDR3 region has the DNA TGTGCCAGCAGTTTCGGGGCGGAGATCACAGATACGCAGTATTTT.